This T cell receptor beta chain was recovered during a study of OX40 agonist ivuxolimab in advanced cancers. Whole-study findings and limits: Expanded clones tended on average to be more numerous among CD8+ T cells than CD4+.

Method: immunoSEQ multiplex PCR; TCRdb's copy keeps in-frame clones and lacks some. The sample records tens of thousands of clones, approximately 90% being singletons. With respect to this clone: The antigen is unknown.

Sequencing used CD4+ or CD8+ T cells sorted from blood, obtained in a trial of the OX40 agonist ivuxolimab. This TCR was recovered from an adult with an advanced solid tumor such as melanoma, head and neck, liver or kidney cancer.

CDR3 in DNA: TGCGCCAGCAGCCAAGGTGGACAGGGCCCGAGGGGTCAGCCCCAGCATTTT. Translation gives CASSQGGQGPRGQPQHF. The chain employs TRBV4-1 and TRBJ1-5; 8 bases map to TRBD1. Germline V CDR1 and CDR2: MGHRA, YSYEKL. This CDR3 contains 17 residues. The V and J ends lost 1 base and 6 bases, in that order; junction bases with no gene match: 11.